This T cell receptor (beta chain) was documented in a study of blood T cell repertoires in COVID-19. Study information: Donors in the United States, Italy and Spain gave samples during acute or convalescent COVID-19.

CDR3 length equals 18 residues. V lost 1 base and J lost 4, with 19 bases in between. CDR1 is SEHNR and CDR2 is FQNEAQ in the germline V gene (reference sequence). Libraries were prepared by immunoSEQ multiplex PCR; TCRdb keeps only in-frame clonotypes and omits some of them. The sample shows some 200,000 clones, 70% to 90% of them seen only once. V is TRBV7-9 and J is TRBJ1-4; D call uncertain. Sequenced material: peripheral blood. The clonotype was recovered from a woman aged 40 to 50 with acute or convalescent COVID-19. Here the CDR3 DNA reads TGTGCCAGCAGCTTAGAGAAACCAGACGGAGGCTATAATGAAAAACTGTTTTTT. Encoded protein: CASSLEKPDGGYNEKLFF. Combining the CDR3 with reference TRBV7-9 and TRBJ1-4 gives the whole variable domain DTGVSQNPRHKITKRGQNVTFRCDPISEHNRLYWYRQTLGQGPEFLTYFQNEAQLEKSRLLSDRFSAERPKGSFSTLEIQRTEQGDSAMYLCASSLEKPDGGYNEKLFFGSGTQLSVL.